This T cell receptor beta chain is from a study of beta chain features in type 1 diabetes. Details on this clone: Its antigen is currently unknown. Other DNA sequences in this sample translate to the same CDR3.

CDR1 is SGHRS and CDR2 is YFSETQ in the germline V gene. This CDR3 is built from 14 residues. V lost 3 bases to trimming and J lost 5 bases; unmatched junction nucleotides: 3. Study outcomes and limitations: Whatever favoring of shorter templates PCR might show would apply equally to patients and controls. Insertions at VDJ junctions were less frequent in type 1 diabetes patients. These patients also deleted more nucleotides at the same junctions.

Reverse transcribing all isolated RNA meant expressed TCRB transcripts were sequenced. The table came from immunoSEQ multiplex PCR; TCRdb's copy has only in-frame clones and leaves some out. The table includes about 350,000 clones, roughly 21% detected once. The sequence derives from a young woman in good health. The sample comprised naive CD4+ T cells from blood. The rearrangement links TRBV5-1 to TRBJ1-1, with TRBD1 identical over 11 bases. Here the CDR3 DNA reads TGCGCCAGCAGCTCCGGGACAGGGGGAACTGAAGCTTTCTTT. Its translation: CASSSGTGGTEAFF.